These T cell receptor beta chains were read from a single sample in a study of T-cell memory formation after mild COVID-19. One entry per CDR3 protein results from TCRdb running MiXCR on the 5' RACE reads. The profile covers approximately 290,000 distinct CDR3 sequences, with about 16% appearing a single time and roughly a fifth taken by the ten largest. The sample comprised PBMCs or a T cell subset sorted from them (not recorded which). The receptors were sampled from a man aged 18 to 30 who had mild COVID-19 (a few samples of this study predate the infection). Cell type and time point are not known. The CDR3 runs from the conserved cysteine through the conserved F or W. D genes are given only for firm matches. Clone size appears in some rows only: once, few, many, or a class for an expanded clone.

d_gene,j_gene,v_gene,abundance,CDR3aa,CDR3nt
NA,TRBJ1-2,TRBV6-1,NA,CASSEGGFITNYGYTF,TGTGCCAGCAGCGAGGGGGGGTTCATTACTAACTATGGCTACACCTTC
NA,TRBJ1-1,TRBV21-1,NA,CASSRETGMNTEAFF,TGTGCCAGCAGCAGAGAGACAGGGATGAACACTGAAGCTTTCTTT
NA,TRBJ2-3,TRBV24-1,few,CATSDPGDTQYF,TGTGCCACCAGTGATCCGGGGGATACGCAGTATTTT
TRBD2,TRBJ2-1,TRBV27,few,CASSSSRLAGYYNEQFF,TGTGCCAGCAGTTCAAGCCGGCTAGCGGGCTACTACAATGAGCAGTTCTTC
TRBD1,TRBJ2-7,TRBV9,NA,CASSPWTGPYEQYF,TGTGCCAGCAGCCCTTGGACAGGGCCCTACGAGCAGTACTTC
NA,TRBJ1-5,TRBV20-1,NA,CSAEGGGGQPQHF,TGCAGTGCTGAGGGGGGCGGTGGGCAGCCCCAGCATTTT
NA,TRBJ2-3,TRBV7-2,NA,CASSPGRWATDTQYF,TGTGCCAGCAGCCCGGGGCGGTGGGCCACAGATACGCAGTATTTT
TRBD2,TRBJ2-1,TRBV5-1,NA,CASSFTSGGAVNEQFF,TGCGCCAGCAGCTTCACTAGCGGGGGGGCTGTCAATGAGCAGTTCTTC
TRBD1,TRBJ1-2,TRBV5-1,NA,CASSFGTAYGYTF,TGCGCCAGCAGCTTCGGGACAGCCTATGGCTACACCTTC
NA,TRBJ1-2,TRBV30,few,CAWSVTQNYGYTF,TGTGCCTGGAGTGTAACACAGAACTATGGCTACACCTTC
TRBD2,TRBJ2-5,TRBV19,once,CASSTRTSGGSRGTQYF,TGTGCCAGTAGTACCCGGACTAGCGGGGGGAGTAGAGGGACCCAGTACTTC